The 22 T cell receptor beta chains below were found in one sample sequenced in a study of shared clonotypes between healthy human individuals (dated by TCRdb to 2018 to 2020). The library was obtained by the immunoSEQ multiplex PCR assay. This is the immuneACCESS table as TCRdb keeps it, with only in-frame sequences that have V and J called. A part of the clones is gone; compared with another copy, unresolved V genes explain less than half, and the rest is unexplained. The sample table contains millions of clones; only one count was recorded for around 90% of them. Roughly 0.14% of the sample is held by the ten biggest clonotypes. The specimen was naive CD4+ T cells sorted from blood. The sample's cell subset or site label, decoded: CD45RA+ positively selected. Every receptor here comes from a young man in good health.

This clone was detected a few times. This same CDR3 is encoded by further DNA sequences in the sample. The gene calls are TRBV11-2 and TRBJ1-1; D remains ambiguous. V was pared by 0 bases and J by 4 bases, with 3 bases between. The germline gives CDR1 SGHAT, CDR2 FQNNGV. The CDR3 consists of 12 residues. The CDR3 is CASSLDRTEAFF. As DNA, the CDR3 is TGTGCCAGCAGCTTAGATCGCACTGAAGCTTTCTTT.

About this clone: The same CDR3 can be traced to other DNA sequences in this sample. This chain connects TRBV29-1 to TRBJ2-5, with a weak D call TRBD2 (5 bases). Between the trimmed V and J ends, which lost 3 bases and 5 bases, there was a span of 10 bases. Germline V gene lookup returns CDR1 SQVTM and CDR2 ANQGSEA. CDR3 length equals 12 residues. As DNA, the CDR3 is TGCAGCGTTGAGGCCGGGAAGGAGACCCAGTACTTC. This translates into CSVEAGKETQYF.

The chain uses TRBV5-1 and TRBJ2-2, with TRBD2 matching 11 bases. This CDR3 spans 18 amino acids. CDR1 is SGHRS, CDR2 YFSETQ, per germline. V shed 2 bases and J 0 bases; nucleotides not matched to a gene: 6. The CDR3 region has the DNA TGCGCCAGCAGCTTTTCCTCGACTAGCGGGGCGAACACCGGGGAGCTGTTTTTT. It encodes CASSFSSTSGANTGELFF.

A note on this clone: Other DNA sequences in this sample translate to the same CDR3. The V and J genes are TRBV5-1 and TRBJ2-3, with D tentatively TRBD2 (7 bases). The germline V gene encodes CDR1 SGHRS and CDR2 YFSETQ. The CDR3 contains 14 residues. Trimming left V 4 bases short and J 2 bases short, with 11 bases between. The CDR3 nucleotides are TGCGCCAGCAGCCCACGGGGGGCCACAGATACGCAGTATTTT. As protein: CASSPRGATDTQYF.

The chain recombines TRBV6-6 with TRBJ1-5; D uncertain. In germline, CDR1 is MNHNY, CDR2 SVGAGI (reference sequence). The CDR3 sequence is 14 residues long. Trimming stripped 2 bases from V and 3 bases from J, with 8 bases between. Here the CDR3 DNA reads TGTGCCAGCAGTTACCCCGGGCTCAATCAGCCCCAGCATTTT. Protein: CASSYPGLNQPQHF.

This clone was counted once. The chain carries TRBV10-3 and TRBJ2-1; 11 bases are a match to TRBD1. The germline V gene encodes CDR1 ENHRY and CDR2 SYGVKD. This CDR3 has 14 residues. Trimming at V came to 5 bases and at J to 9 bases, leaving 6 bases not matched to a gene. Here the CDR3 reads CAISTGTGGGEQFF. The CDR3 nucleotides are TGTGCCATCAGTACCGGGACAGGGGGAGGTGAGCAGTTCTTC.

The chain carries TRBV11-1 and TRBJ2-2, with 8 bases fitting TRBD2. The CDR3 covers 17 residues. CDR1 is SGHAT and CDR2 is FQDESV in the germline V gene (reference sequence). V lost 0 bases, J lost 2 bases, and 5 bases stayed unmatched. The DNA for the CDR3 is TGTGCCAGCAGCTTAGCAATAGCGGGAATAAACACCGGGGAGCTGTTTTTT. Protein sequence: CASSLAIAGINTGELFF.

The chain's CDR3 is CASSLARYYGYTF. DNA of the CDR3: TGTGCCAGCAGCTTGGCCCGGTACTATGGCTACACCTTC. This sequence joins TRBV5-6 and TRBJ1-2; D remains ambiguous. V lost 0 bases to trimming and J lost 3 bases, with 6 bases between them. The CDR3 consists of 13 residues. The V gene's germline CDR1 is SGHDT and CDR2 YYEEEE. Based on the CDR3 plus reference TRBV5-6 and TRBJ1-2, the full variable domain is DAGVTQSPTHLIKTRGQQVTLRCSPKSGHDTVSWYQQALGQGPQFIFQYYEEEERQRGNFPDRFSGHQFPNYSSELNVNALLLGDSALYLCASSLARYYGYTFGSGTRLTVV.

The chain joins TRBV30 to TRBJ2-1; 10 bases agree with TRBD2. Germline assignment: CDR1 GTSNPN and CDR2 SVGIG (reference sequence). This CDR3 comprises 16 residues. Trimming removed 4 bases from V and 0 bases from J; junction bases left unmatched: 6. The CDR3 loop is CAWIKRGGPSYNEQFF. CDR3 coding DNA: TGTGCCTGGATCAAGCGGGGGGGTCCCTCCTACAATGAGCAGTTCTTC.

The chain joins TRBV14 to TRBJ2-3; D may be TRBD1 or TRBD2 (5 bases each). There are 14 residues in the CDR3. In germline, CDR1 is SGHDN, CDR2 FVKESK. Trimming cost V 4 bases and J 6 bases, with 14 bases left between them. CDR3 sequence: CASSLRDRVDTQYF. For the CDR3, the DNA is TGTGCCAGCAGCCTCAGGGACCGTGTGGATACGCAGTATTTT.

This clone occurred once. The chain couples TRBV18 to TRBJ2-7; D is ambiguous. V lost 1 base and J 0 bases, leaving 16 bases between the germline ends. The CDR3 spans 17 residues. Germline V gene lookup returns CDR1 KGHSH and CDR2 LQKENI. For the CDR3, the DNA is TGTGCCAGCTCACCACTAGGGTCGGGCCCCAGCTCCTACGAGCAGTACTTC. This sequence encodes CASSPLGSGPSSYEQYF.

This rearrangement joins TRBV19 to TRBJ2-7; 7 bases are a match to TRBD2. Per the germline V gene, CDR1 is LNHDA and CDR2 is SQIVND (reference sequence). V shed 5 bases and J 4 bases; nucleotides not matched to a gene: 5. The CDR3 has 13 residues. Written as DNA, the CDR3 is TGTGCCAGTAGTTCGGGGGGACGGTACGAGCAGTACTTC. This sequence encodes CASSSGGRYEQYF.

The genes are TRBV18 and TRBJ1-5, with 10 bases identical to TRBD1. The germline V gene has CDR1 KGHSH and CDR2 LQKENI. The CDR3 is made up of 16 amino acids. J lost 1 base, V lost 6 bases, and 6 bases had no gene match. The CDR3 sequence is CASSTRTGGSNQPQHF. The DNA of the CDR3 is TGTGCCAGCTCGACTCGGACAGGGGGAAGCAATCAGCCCCAGCATTTT.

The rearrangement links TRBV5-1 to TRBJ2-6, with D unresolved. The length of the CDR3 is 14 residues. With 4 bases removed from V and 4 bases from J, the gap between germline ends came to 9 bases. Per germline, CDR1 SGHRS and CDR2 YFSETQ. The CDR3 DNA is TGCGCCAGCAGCCCAGTTGCCGGGGCCAACGTCCTGACTTTC. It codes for CASSPVAGANVLTF.

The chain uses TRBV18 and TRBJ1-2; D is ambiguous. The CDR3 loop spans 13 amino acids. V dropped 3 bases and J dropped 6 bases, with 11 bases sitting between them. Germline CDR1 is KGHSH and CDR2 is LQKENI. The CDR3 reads CASSPTRSDGYTF. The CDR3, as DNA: TGTGCCAGCTCACCTACAAGATCGGATGGCTACACCTTC.

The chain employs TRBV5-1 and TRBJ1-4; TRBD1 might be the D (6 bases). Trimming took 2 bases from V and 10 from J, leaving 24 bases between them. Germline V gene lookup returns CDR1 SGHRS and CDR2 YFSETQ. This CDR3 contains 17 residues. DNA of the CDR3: TGCGCCAGCAGCTTCTTATCGGACAGCTTCTCCGAGGGAAAACTGTTTTTT. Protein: CASSFLSDSFSEGKLFF.

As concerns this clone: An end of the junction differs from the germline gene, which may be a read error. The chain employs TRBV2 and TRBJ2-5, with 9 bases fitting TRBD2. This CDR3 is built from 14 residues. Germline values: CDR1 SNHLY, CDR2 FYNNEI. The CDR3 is CASSEDMAGGRVHF. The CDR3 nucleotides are TGTGCCAGCAGTGAAGATATGGCGGGGGGGAGAGTACACTTC.

DNA of the CDR3: TGCGCCAGCAGCCAAGCGAGAGTGGGAGTGAGGAATGAGCAGTTCTTC. It is translated as CASSQARVGVRNEQFF. The chain combines TRBV4-1 with TRBJ2-1; possible D gene TRBD2, 5 bases. V was clipped by 1 base and J by 7 bases, with 17 bases between them. Germline V lookup: CDR1 MGHRA, CDR2 YSYEKL. This CDR3 has 16 amino acids.

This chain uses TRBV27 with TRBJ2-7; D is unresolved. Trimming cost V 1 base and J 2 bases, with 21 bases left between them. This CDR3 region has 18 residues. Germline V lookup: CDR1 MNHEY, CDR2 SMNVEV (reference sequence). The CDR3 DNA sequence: TGTGCCAGCAGTTTATTACGGGTTTCGAGAGACTTACCCTACGAGCAGTACTTC. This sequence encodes CASSLLRVSRDLPYEQYF.

Written as DNA, the CDR3 is TGTGCCAGCAGCCCCGACGCAGGGCCCACCTACCAAGAGACCCAGTACTTC. Translated, it gives CASSPDAGPTYQETQYF. The gene calls are TRBV5-4 and TRBJ2-5; possibly TRBD1 for D (5 bases). The CDR3 sequence is 17 residues long. Per the germline V gene, CDR1 is SGHNT and CDR2 is YYREEE (reference sequence). The V end lost 4 bases, the J end lost 0 bases, and 19 bases lay between the germline ends.

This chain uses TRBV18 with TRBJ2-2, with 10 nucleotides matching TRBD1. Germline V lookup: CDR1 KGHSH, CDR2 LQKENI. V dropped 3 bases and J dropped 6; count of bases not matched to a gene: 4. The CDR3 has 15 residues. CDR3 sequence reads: CASSPSTGGSGELFF. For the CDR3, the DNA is TGTGCCAGCTCACCCTCGACAGGGGGCTCCGGGGAGCTGTTTTTT.

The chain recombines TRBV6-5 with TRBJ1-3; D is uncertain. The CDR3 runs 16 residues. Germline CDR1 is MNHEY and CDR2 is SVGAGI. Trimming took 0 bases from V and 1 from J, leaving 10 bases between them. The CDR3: CASSYSKRSSGNTIYF. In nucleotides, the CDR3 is TGTGCCAGCAGTTACTCGAAGAGAAGTTCTGGAAACACCATATATTTT.